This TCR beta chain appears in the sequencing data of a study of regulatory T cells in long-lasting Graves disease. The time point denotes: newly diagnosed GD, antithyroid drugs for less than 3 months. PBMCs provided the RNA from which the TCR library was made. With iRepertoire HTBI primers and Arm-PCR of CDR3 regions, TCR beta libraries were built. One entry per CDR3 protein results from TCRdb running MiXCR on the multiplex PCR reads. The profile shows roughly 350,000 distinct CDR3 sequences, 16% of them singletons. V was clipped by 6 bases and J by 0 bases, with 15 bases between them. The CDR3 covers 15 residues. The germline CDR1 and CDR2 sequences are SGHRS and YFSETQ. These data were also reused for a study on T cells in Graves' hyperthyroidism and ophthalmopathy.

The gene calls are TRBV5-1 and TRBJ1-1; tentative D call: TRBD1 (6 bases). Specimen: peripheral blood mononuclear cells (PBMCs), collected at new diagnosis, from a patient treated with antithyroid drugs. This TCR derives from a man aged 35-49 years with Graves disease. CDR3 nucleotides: TGCGCCAGCAACCCTACAGGGACGGTGAACACTGAAGCTTTCTTT. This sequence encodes CASNPTGTVNTEAFF.